This T cell receptor beta chain was recovered during a study of cytomegalovirus exposure and HLA in healthy donors. It was with 60 Vbeta and 13 Jbeta primers that the PCR ran. The repertoire was sequenced with immunoSEQ multiplex PCR; TCRdb's copy has only in-frame clones and lacks some. Among more than 95,000 clones listed, roughly 80% were seen once. Concerning this clone itself: The antigen is unknown.

General study results and limits: In a later analysis, a genetic analysis reported fewer productive-TCR N-insertions in an Asian-associated ancestry cluster than the cohort average. TCR beta sequences reportedly predicted most subjects' HLA-A and HLA-B alleles accurately. Most TCR sequences were uncommon, yet certain public TCRs appeared in many donors.

This sequence was found in a woman between 40 and 50 years old in good health and CMV-seropositive. The source material was PBMCs.

The CDR3 sequence is CASGLVTSGGATYEQYF. In nucleotides, the CDR3 is TGTGCCAGCGGACTCGTTACTAGCGGGGGGGCCACCTACGAGCAGTACTTC. The rearrangement uses TRBV27 and TRBJ2-7; 13 nucleotides line up with TRBD2. CDR3 length: 17 amino acids. The germline V gene has CDR1 MNHEY and CDR2 SMNVEV (reference sequence). V was clipped by 8 bases and J by 2 bases; unmatched bases: 12.